This TCR beta chain comes out of a study of shared clonotypes between healthy human individuals. General study findings and limits: Generally, naive subsets came out with larger estimated richness than memory subsets.

On this clone itself: Its matching antigen is unknown.

Assay used: immunoSEQ multiplex PCR; TCRdb lists only in-frame clones, some missing. The data hold over 1.5 million clones, with under 99% observed a single time. CDR3 size: 17 residues. The ends were cut back, 4 bases at V and 5 bases at J, with 20 bases in the middle. Germline values: CDR1 LNHDA, CDR2 SQIVND (reference sequence). The chain uses TRBV19 and TRBJ2-2; a weak D match, TRBD2 (6 bases). The sequence was collected from a man younger than 40 in good health. Sequencing input: naive CD4+ T cells sorted from blood. Regarding subset: CD45RA+ positively selected. The CDR3, as DNA: TGTGCCAGTAGTAGTTACAGGACTACCCTCGGAACCGGGGAGCTGTTTTTT. Translation: CASSSYRTTLGTGELFF.